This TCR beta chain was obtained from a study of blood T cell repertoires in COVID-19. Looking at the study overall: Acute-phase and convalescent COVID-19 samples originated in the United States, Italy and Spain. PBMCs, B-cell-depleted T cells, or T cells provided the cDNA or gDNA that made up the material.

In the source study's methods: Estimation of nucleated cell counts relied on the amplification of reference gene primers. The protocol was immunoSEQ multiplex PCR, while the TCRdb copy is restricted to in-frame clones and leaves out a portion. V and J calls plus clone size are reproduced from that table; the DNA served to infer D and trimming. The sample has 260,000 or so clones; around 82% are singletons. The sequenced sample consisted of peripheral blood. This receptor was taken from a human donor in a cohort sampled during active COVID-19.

The CDR3 reads CASSRTGRVGNQPQHF. The CDR3 region has the DNA TGTGCCAGCAGCCGAACAGGGAGGGTGGGCAATCAGCCCCAGCATTTT. The chain employs TRBV27 and TRBJ1-5; weak D call: TRBD1 (6 bases). This CDR3 has 16 residues. Germline V CDR1 and CDR2: MNHEY, SMNVEV (reference sequence). Trimming pared 6 bases from V and 2 bases from J, leaving 17 bases between.